The T cell receptor beta chain under discussion was sequenced for a study of cytomegalovirus exposure and HLA in healthy donors. Study-wide background: Across under 450 genotyped donors, 65% to 90% landed in the Caucasian-associated ancestry cluster.

60 Vbeta and 13 Jbeta primers were used in PCR. This table comes from immunoSEQ multiplex PCR, and its TCRdb copy is limited to in-frame clones, with some not included. The data show under 150,000 clones, with 76% seen just once and 1.5% to 2% held by the top ten. V was trimmed by 2 bases and J by 1 base, leaving 9 bases between them. CDR1 and CDR2 (germline): LNHDA, SQIVND (reference sequence). The CDR3 contains 14 residues. The sample consisted of PBMCs. The V and J genes are TRBV19 and TRBJ2-7; D is uncertain. The origin of this receptor is a woman between 35 and 50 years old in good health and CMV-seronegative. The CDR3 DNA reads as TGTGCCAGTAGTATATCCCCAATTTCCTACGAGCAGTACTTC. It is translated as CASSISPISYEQYF.